The present TCR beta chain was sequenced within a study of preoperative IRX-2 immunotherapy in early breast cancer. Treatment defined: preoperative locoregional IRX-2 cytokine immunotherapy. Preoperative locoregional IRX-2 cytokine immunotherapy was tested in the phase Ib source study. Per the germline V gene, CDR1 is SGHRS and CDR2 is YFSETQ. J lost 4 bases, V lost 5 bases, and 5 bases had no gene match. The CDR3 length is 14 residues. The data were produced by immunoSEQ multiplex PCR, yet TCRdb's version contains in-frame clones alone and is incomplete. The sample yields 30,000 to 45,000 clones, roughly 82% seen once.

Sequenced material: lymph node tissue, taken after IRX-2 immunotherapy. The V call is TRBV5-1, the J call TRBJ1-5; 8 nucleotides agree with TRBD1. The TCR originated in a human donor with breast cancer. This CDR3 is CASSPGQDNQPQHF. The CDR3 region has the DNA TGCGCCAGCAGTCCGGGACAGGATAATCAGCCCCAGCATTTT.